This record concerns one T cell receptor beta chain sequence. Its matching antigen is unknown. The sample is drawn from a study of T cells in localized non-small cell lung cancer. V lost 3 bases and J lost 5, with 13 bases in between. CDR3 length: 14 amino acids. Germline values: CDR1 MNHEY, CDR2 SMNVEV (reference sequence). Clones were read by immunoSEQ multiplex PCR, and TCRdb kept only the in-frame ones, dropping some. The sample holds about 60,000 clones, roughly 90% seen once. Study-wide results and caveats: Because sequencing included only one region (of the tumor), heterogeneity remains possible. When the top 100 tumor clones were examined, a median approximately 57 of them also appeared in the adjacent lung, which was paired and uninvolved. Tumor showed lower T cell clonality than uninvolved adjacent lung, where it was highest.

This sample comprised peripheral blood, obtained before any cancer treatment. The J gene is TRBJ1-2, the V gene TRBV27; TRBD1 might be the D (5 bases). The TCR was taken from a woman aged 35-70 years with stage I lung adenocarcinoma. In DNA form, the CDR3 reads TGTGCCAGCAGTTTGTTCCGCTCAGGGTATGGCTACACCTTC. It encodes CASSLFRSGYGYTF.